A single sample is the source of the 24 T cell receptor beta chains below, sequenced in a study of blood T cell repertoires in COVID-19. Only in-frame clones appear in the TCRdb table, and some are missing; sequencing was by immunoSEQ multiplex PCR. Of about 360,000 clones listed, 70% to 90% are singletons. The specimen was PBMCs or T cells enriched from blood (not recorded which). All receptors come from a man in his thirties or forties who had recovered from COVID-19.

The chain is built from TRBV5-1 and TRBJ2-7, with D possibly matching TRBD2 (6 bases). This CDR3 region has 11 residues. The V end lost 5 bases, the J end lost 6 bases, and 9 bases lay between the germline ends. CDR1 is SGHRS and CDR2 is YFSETQ in the germline V gene. The CDR3 DNA sequence: TGCGCCAGCAGTCGGGAGTTCGAGCAGTACTTC. Translated, it gives CASSREFEQYF.

The chain couples TRBV9 to TRBJ2-5; 10 nucleotides match TRBD2. The J segment lost 2 bases and the V segment lost 0 bases, leaving 4 bases of the junction unmatched. The CDR3 sequence is 16 residues long. The germline V gene encodes CDR1 SGDLS and CDR2 YYNGEE. CDR3 bases: TGTGCCAGCAGCGTAGGGACTAGCGGAAGGCAAGAGACCCAGTACTTC. Amino acids: CASSVGTSGRQETQYF.

The V gene is TRBV6-5, the J gene TRBJ2-5, with D tentatively TRBD1 (6 bases). CDR1 is MNHEY and CDR2 is SVGAGI in the germline V gene. The V end lost 8 bases, the J end lost 5 bases, and 18 bases lay between the germline ends. This CDR3 is built from 14 residues. The CDR3 sequence is CASGTRGTRETQYF. CDR3 coding DNA: TGTGCCAGCGGAACCAGGGGAACTCGGGAGACCCAGTACTTC.

The chain joins TRBV5-6 to TRBJ1-5; 7 bases fit TRBD1. J gave up 2 bases and V 0 bases, and 5 bases lay outside the gene matches. This CDR3 contains 16 residues. The germline CDR1 and CDR2 sequences are SGHDT and YYEEEE. The CDR3 bases are TGTGCCAGCAGCTTGGATCACGGGACAGGCAATCAGCCCCAGCATTTT. Its protein product is CASSLDHGTGNQPQHF.

The chain couples TRBV4-1 to TRBJ2-2, with D hard to call. V gave up 4 bases and J gave up 3 bases, with 12 bases separating them. Germline assignment: CDR1 MGHRA and CDR2 YSYEKL. CDR3 size: 15 residues. As DNA, the CDR3 is TGCGCCAGCAGCCTATCTACCTTTGACACCGGGGAGCTGTTTTTT. Encoded protein: CASSLSTFDTGELFF.

The chain joins TRBV29-1 to TRBJ1-4; weak D call: TRBD1 (6 bases). Per the germline V gene, CDR1 is SQVTM and CDR2 is ANQGSEA. V gave up 6 bases and J gave up 8 bases, with 22 bases separating them. The CDR3 has 15 residues. The CDR3 sequence is CSVLTTQGTSEKLFF. DNA for the CDR3: TGCAGCGTACTTACCACTCAGGGGACGTCAGAAAAACTGTTTTTT. Full variable domain (outside the CDR3, taken from reference TRBV29-1 and TRBJ1-4): SAVISQKPSRDICQRGTSLTIQCQVDSQVTMMFWYRQQPGQSLTLIATANQGSEATYESGFVIDKFPISRPNLTFSTLTVSNMSPEDSSIYLCSVLTTQGTSEKLFFGSGTQLSVL.

A few counts support this clone. The rearrangement joins TRBV5-1 to TRBJ1-6; 9 bases are shared with TRBD1. The V gene's germline CDR1 is SGHRS and CDR2 YFSETQ. The junction had 2 bases not matched to a gene; V was cut back by 3 bases and J by 7 bases. The CDR3 spans 14 residues. The CDR3 loop is CASSSGQGNSPLHF. Here the CDR3 DNA reads TGCGCCAGCAGCTCGGGACAGGGCAATTCACCCCTCCACTTT. The variable domain in full, with the rest retrieved from reference TRBV5-1 and TRBJ1-6, is KAGVTQTPRYLIKTRGQQVTLSCSPISGHRSVSWYQQTPGQGLQFLFEYFSETQRNKGNFPGRFSGRQFSNSRSEMNVSTLELGDSALYLCASSSGQGNSPLHFGNGTRLTVT.

The chain links TRBV6-5 to TRBJ1-6, with 10 nucleotides matching TRBD1. CDR3 length equals 15 residues. Germline V CDR1 and CDR2: MNHEY, SVGAGI. Trimming took 6 bases from V and 8 from J; bases not matched to a gene: 7. The DNA for the CDR3 is TGTGCCAGCAGAACCGCCGGGACAGGGGATTCACCCCTCCACTTT. This encodes CASRTAGTGDSPLHF.

The gene calls are TRBV25-1 and TRBJ1-3; D remains ambiguous. Germline CDR1 and CDR2: MGHDK and SYGVNS. CDR3 length: 15 residues. V lost 0 bases and J 0 bases, leaving 6 bases between the germline ends. The CDR3 bases are TGTGCCAGCAGTGAATATGGCATCTCTGGAAACACCATATATTTT. As protein: CASSEYGISGNTIYF.

V and J are TRBV6-5 and TRBJ1-4, with TRBD1 identical over 9 bases. Germline V gives CDR1 MNHEY, CDR2 SVGAGI. Losses at the gene ends were 4 bases for V and 7 bases for J; bases not matched to a gene: 7. The CDR3 spans 15 residues. Here the CDR3 DNA reads TGTGCCAGCAGTTCCGGACAGGGGATAATTGAAAAACTGTTTTTT. It codes for CASSSGQGIIEKLFF.

V and J are TRBV5-1 and TRBJ1-6; no firm D call. This CDR3 comprises 13 residues. Germline V lookup: CDR1 SGHRS, CDR2 YFSETQ. Trimming cost V 4 bases and J 7 bases, with 9 bases left between them. For the CDR3, the DNA is TGCGCCAGCAGCCCCGCGGGGAATTCACCCCTCCACTTT. It codes for CASSPAGNSPLHF.

This clone was recorded a few times. The chain carries TRBV9 and TRBJ1-4, with TRBD1 matching 9 bases. CDR1 and CDR2 (germline): SGDLS, YYNGEE. The V and J ends lost 4 bases and 7 bases, in that order; junction bases with no gene match: 23. This CDR3 contains 20 residues. CDR3 protein: CASSPGGLQGAGYSGEKLFF. DNA for the CDR3: TGTGCCAGCAGCCCTGGGGGGCTACAGGGGGCAGGGTATTCGGGTGAAAAACTGTTTTTT.

The chain uses TRBV7-9 and TRBJ1-2, with D possibly TRBD1 on 6 matching bases. V lost 5 bases and J 4 bases, leaving 11 bases between the germline ends. CDR3 size: 13 residues. CDR1 and CDR2 (germline): SEHNR, FQNEAQ (reference sequence). The CDR3 loop is CASSPGQIYGYTF. In DNA form, the CDR3 reads TGTGCCAGCAGCCCGGGACAAATCTATGGCTACACCTTC.

J is TRBJ1-5 and V is TRBV15, with TRBD1 matching 8 bases. Trimming took 0 bases from V and 5 from J; bases not matched to a gene: 18. The CDR3 has 20 amino acids. Germline CDR1 is LNHNV and CDR2 is YYDKDF (reference sequence). The CDR3 loop is CATSRELVAGGWRVDQPQHF. DNA for the CDR3: TGTGCCACCAGCAGAGAGTTAGTGGCAGGGGGCTGGAGGGTCGATCAGCCCCAGCATTTT. Full variable domain (missing parts from reference TRBV15 and TRBJ1-5): DAMVIQNPRYQVTQFGKPVTLSCSQTLNHNVMYWYQQKSSQAPKLLFHYYDKDFNNEADTPDNFQSRRPNTSFCFLDIRSPGLGDTAMYLCATSRELVAGGWRVDQPQHFGDGTRLSIL.

The chain uses TRBV6-1 and TRBJ1-2; D perhaps matches TRBD1 (5 bases). The V end lost 1 base, the J end lost 2 bases, and 8 bases lay between the germline ends. In germline, CDR1 is MNHNS, CDR2 SASEGT. The CDR3 runs to 14 residues. The CDR3 DNA is TGTGCCAGCAGTGAAGTCGGGGGGAACTATGGCTACACCTTC. This encodes CASSEVGGNYGYTF.

The chain links TRBV6-5 to TRBJ1-2; perhaps TRBD1 as D (5 bases). This CDR3 region has 12 residues. With 11 bases removed from V and 4 bases from J, the gap between germline ends came to 14 bases. Germline CDR1 is MNHEY and CDR2 is SVGAGI. The CDR3 here is CAWHRTSYGYTF. The DNA of the CDR3 is TGTGCCTGGCACAGGACCTCCTATGGCTACACCTTC.

V usage is TRBV25-1 and J usage is TRBJ1-3, with TRBD1 as a possible D gene (5 bases). CDR1 MGHDK and CDR2 SYGVNS come from the germline V gene. The V end lost 4 bases, the J end lost 0 bases, and 10 bases lay between the germline ends. The length of the CDR3 is 15 residues. This CDR3 reads CASSADRHSGNTIYF. The CDR3 DNA is TGTGCCAGCAGTGCTGACAGACACTCTGGAAACACCATATATTTT.

This rearrangement joins TRBV12-3 or TRBV12-4 to TRBJ1-1; TRBD1 matches at 9 bases. Trimming cost V 7 bases and J 5 bases; bases outside gene matches: 5. The CDR3 contains 13 residues. CDR3 nucleotides: TGTGCCAGCAACGCCGGGACAGGGACTGAAGCTTTCTTT. This encodes CASNAGTGTEAFF.

This sequence joins TRBV7-2 and TRBJ1-4; tentatively, D is TRBD1 (6 bases). The ends were cut back, 5 bases at V and 7 bases at J, with 14 bases in the middle. Germline V gives CDR1 SGHTA, CDR2 FQGNSA. This CDR3 has 14 residues. Written as DNA, the CDR3 is TGTGCCAGCAGCCCGGGGGGCAGGGCTGAAAAACTGTTTTTT. Protein: CASSPGGRAEKLFF.

A few counts support this clone. The chain joins TRBV4-1 to TRBJ2-7, with D maybe TRBD1 (5 bases). CDR3 length: 15 residues. Germline V gene sequence: CDR1 MGHRA, CDR2 YSYEKL. V was pared by 4 bases and J by 3 bases, with 16 bases between. The CDR3 region is CASSRTTETYYEQYF. CDR3 coding DNA: TGCGCCAGCAGCCGCACGACAGAAACCTACTACGAGCAGTACTTC.

This clone has at least ten counts. The gene calls are TRBV4-3 and TRBJ2-6; D gene ambiguous. V was shortened by 1 base and J by 4 bases, with 8 bases between the two germline ends. Per the germline V gene, CDR1 is LGHNA and CDR2 is YSLEER. This CDR3 spans 15 amino acids. This chain's CDR3 is CASSQAPGGANVLTF. The CDR3 nucleotides read TGCGCCAGCAGCCAAGCCCCTGGCGGGGCCAACGTCCTGACTTTC.

This chain connects TRBV18 to TRBJ2-2; 9 positions match TRBD1. The trim removed 0 bases at V and 6 bases at J, leaving 5 bases unmatched. There are 16 residues in the CDR3. Germline V gives CDR1 KGHSH, CDR2 LQKENI. The CDR3 region is CASSPPNRGHAGELFF. As DNA, the CDR3 is TGTGCCAGCTCACCACCGAACAGGGGGCATGCCGGGGAGCTGTTTTTT.

The chain employs TRBV5-1 and TRBJ2-1; 14 bases fit TRBD2. V lost 0 bases, J lost 9 bases, and 14 bases stayed unmatched. Germline V CDR1 and CDR2: SGHRS, YFSETQ. The CDR3 extends over 19 amino acids. CDR3 sequence: CASSLVGTSGGLVRGEQFF. In nucleotides, the CDR3 is TGCGCCAGCAGCTTGGTTGGGACTAGCGGGGGCCTAGTTCGCGGTGAGCAGTTCTTC. The full variable domain, its missing parts supplied by reference TRBV5-1 and TRBJ2-1, is KAGVTQTPRYLIKTRGQQVTLSCSPISGHRSVSWYQQTPGQGLQFLFEYFSETQRNKGNFPGRFSGRQFSNSRSEMNVSTLELGDSALYLCASSLVGTSGGLVRGEQFFGPGTRLTVL.

The rearrangement links TRBV3-1 (or the pseudogene TRBV3-2) to TRBJ2-2; D gene unclear. The CDR3 loop spans 16 amino acids. Trimming shortened V by 0 bases and J by 1 base, and 9 bases separated the two germline ends. Germline lookup yields CDR1 LGHDT and CDR2 YNNKEL (reference sequence). This CDR3 is CASSQDRPGNTGELFF. CDR3 nucleotide sequence: TGTGCCAGCAGCCAAGATAGGCCAGGGAACACCGGGGAGCTGTTTTTT.